The source of this T cell receptor (beta chain) is a study of tumor and adjacent non-tumor tissue in lung cancer. Study context: On average, productive TCRbeta reads reached about 4.17 million per sample.

The library came from three nested PCR rounds adapted from ARM-PCR protocols. TCRdb reprocessed the multiplex PCR reads via MiXCR and lists one record per CDR3 protein. The repertoire holds 98,000 or so distinct CDR3 sequences, with 75% to 85% as singletons. RNA was extracted from bulk tissue without any cell sorting. This non-tumor lung sample came from over 3 cm beyond the tumor edge. Study-level points and caveats: Tumor repertoires had a smaller top 100 clone share than normal lung.

With respect to this clonotype: The antigen remains unidentified. Given a much more abundant clone one base away, this may be a read error.

Germline V gene data show CDR1 as SGHDT and CDR2 as YYEEEE. This CDR3 has 15 residues. The sequencing input was distant non-tumor lung tissue. The TCR sequence derives from a man in his sixties with small cell lung cancer. J is TRBJ2-5 and V is TRBV5-6; TRBD1 agrees at 8 bases. CDR3 in amino acids: CANSFLDRARETQYF. DNA of the CDR3: TGTGCCAACAGCTTCCTGGACAGGGCGCGAGAGACCCAGTACTTC. Full variable domain (outside the CDR3, taken from reference TRBV5-6 and TRBJ2-5): DAGVTQSPTHLIKTRGQQVTLRCSPKSGHDTVSWYQQALGQGPQFIFQYYEEEERQRGNFPDRFSGHQFPNYSSELNVNALLLGDSALYLCANSFLDRARETQYFGPGTRLLVL.